This entry describes one T cell receptor beta chain. J was trimmed by 9 bases and V by 3 bases; bases with no gene match: 6. The CDR3 spans 15 residues. Germline V gives CDR1 LNHDA, CDR2 SQIVND (reference sequence). Sequenced by immunoSEQ multiplex PCR; TCRdb stores in-frame clones only, minus some. The sample lists fewer than 300,000 clones; roughly four fifths were seen once. This specimen comes from a study of blood T cell repertoires in COVID-19. Study information: Nucleic acid was either cDNA or gDNA, and it came from T cells, B-cell-depleted T cells, or PBMCs.

This chain joins TRBV19 and TRBJ2-1, with 12 bases identical to TRBD2. The TCR comes from a person aged 65 to 79 with COVID-19, enrolled during active disease. Material for sequencing was peripheral blood. The CDR3, as DNA: TGTGCCAGTAGTATCCTAGCGGGAGGGCGTGGTGAGCAGTTCTTC. Translating it yields CASSILAGGRGEQFF.